The T cell receptor (beta chain) under discussion was sequenced for a study of T cells in Graves' hyperthyroidism and ophthalmopathy. Notes on the study in general: Most thyroid clonotypes expanded above 0.001 were also detected in blood.

There are 16 residues in the CDR3. Trimming removed 0 bases at V and 4 bases at J, with 15 bases between. Germline V gene lookup returns CDR1 MGHRA and CDR2 YSYEKL. RNA transcripts provided the source from which TCR beta CDR3 regions were amplified. A set of HTBI primers served as the primers for a first-round RT-PCR of the TCR CDR3. Each CDR3 protein gets one entry after TCRdb re-called the multiplex PCR reads with MiXCR. Of 500,000 to 650,000 distinct CDR3 sequences in the sample, 17% were seen once. For this clonotype: Its cognate antigen is unknown.

V gene TRBV4-1 combines with J gene TRBJ1-2; D is undetermined. The receptor was isolated from a woman under 30 with Graves' ophthalmopathy. The sample consisted of blood. CDR3 region: CASSQEGLRQFYGYTF. As DNA, the CDR3 is TGCGCCAGCAGCCAAGAAGGTCTGAGGCAGTTCTATGGCTACACCTTC.